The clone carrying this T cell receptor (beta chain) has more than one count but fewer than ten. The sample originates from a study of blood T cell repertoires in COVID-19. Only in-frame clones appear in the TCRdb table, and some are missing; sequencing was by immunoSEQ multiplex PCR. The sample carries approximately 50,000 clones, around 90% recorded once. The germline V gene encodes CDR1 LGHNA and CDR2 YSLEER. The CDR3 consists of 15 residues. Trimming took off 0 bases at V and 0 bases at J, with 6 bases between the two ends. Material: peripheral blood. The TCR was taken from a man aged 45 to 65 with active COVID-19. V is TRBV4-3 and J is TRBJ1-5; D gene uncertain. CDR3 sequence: CASSQDTYSNQPQHF. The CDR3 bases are TGCGCCAGCAGCCAAGATACCTATAGCAATCAGCCCCAGCATTTT.